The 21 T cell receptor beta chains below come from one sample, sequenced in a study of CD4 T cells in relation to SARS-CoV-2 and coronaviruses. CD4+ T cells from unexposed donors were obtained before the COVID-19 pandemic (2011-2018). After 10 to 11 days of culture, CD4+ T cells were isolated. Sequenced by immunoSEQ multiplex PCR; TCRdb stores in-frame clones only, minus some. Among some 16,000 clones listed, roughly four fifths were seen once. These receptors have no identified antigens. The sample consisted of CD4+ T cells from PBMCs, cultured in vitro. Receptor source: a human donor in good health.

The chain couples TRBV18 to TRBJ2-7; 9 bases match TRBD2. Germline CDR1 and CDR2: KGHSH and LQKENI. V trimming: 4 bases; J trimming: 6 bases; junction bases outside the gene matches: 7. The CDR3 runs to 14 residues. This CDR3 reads CASSRRTSDLEQYF. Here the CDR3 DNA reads TGTGCCAGCTCACGACGGACTAGCGATCTCGAGCAGTACTTC.

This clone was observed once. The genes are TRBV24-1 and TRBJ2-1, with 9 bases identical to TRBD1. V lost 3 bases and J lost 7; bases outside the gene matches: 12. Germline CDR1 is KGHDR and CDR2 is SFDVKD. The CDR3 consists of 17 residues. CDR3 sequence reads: CATSDLPDRGRPNEQFF. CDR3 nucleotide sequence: TGTGCCACCAGTGATCTACCGGACAGGGGAAGACCGAATGAGCAGTTCTTC.

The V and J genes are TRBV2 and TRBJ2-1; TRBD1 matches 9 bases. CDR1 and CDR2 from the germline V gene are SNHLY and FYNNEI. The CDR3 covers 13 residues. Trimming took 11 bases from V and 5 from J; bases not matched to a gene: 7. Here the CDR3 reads CASRTGVNNEQFF. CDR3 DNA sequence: TGTGCCTCACGGACAGGGGTTAACAATGAGCAGTTCTTC.

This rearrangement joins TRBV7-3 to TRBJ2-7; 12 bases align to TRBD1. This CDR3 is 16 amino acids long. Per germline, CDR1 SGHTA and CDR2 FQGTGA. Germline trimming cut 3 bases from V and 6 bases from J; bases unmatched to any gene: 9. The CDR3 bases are TGTGCCAGCAGCTTCTCACATGGGACAGGGGGCGGCGAGCAGTACTTC. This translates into CASSFSHGTGGGEQYF.

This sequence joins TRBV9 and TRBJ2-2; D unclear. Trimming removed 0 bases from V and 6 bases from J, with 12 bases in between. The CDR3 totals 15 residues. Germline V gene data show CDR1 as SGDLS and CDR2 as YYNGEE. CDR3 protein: CASSVAPGTAGELFF. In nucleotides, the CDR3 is TGTGCCAGCAGCGTAGCCCCCGGAACGGCCGGGGAGCTGTTTTTT.

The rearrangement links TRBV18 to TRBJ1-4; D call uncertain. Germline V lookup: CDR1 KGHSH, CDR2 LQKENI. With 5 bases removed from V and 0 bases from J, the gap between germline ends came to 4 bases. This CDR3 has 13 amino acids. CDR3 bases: TGTGCCAGCTCAGTTGCAACTAATGAAAAACTGTTTTTT. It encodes CASSVATNEKLFF. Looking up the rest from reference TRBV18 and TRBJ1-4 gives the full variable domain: NAGVMQNPRHLVRRRGQEARLRCSPMKGHSHVYWYRQLPEEGLKFMVYLQKENIIDESGMPKERFSAEFPKEGPSILRIQQVVRGDSAAYFCASSVATNEKLFFGSGTQLSVL.

The CDR3 sequence: CATSGAGSSYEQYF. The CDR3, as DNA: TGTGCCACCAGCGGGGCGGGAAGCTCCTACGAGCAGTACTTC. The chain recombines TRBV24-1 with TRBJ2-7; D is possibly TRBD2 (6 bases). Germline V gene data show CDR1 as KGHDR and CDR2 as SFDVKD. The CDR3 runs to 14 residues. Between the trimmed V and J ends, which lost 7 bases and 0 bases, there was a span of 12 bases.

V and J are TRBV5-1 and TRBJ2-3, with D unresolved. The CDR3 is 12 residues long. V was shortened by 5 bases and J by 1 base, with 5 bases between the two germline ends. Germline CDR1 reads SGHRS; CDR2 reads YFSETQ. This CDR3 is CASRSGTDTQYF. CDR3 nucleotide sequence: TGCGCCAGCAGGTCGGGCACAGATACGCAGTATTTT. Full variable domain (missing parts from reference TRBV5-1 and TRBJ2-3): KAGVTQTPRYLIKTRGQQVTLSCSPISGHRSVSWYQQTPGQGLQFLFEYFSETQRNKGNFPGRFSGRQFSNSRSEMNVSTLELGDSALYLCASRSGTDTQYFGPGTRLTVL.

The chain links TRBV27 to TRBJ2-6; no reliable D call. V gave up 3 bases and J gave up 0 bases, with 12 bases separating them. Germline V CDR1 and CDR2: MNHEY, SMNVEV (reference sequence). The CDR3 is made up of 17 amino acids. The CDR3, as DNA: TGTGCCAGCAGTTTGAGGCAGCTGGCCTCTGGGGCCAACGTCCTGACTTTC. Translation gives CASSLRQLASGANVLTF.

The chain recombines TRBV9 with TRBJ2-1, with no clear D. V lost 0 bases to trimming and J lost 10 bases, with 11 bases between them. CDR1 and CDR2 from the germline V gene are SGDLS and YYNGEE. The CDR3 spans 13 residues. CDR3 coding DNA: TGTGCCAGCAGCGTAGGAGTGGTGGGGGAGCAGTTCTTC. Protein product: CASSVGVVGEQFF. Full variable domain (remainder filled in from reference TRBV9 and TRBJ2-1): DSGVTQTPKHLITATGQRVTLRCSPRSGDLSVYWYQQSLDQGLQFLIQYYNGEERAKGNILERFSAQQFPDLHSELNLSSLELGDSALYFCASSVGVVGEQFFGPGTRLTVL.

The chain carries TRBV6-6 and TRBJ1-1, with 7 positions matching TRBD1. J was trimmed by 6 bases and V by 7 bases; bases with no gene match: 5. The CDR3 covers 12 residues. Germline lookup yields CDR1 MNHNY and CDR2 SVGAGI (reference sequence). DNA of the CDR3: TGTGCCAGCAAGACAGGGAGGCCTGAAGCTTTCTTT. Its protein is CASKTGRPEAFF.

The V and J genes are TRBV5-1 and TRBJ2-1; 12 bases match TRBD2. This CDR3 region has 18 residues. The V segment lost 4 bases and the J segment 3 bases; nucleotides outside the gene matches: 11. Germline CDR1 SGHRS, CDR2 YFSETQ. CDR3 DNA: TGCGCCAGCAGCCCTGGACTAGCGGGAACATTGGACTACAATGAGCAGTTCTTC. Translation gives CASSPGLAGTLDYNEQFF.

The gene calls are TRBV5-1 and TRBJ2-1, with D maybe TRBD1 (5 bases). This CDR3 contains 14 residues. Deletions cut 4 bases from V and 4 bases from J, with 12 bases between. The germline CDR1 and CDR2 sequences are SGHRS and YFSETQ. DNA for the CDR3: TGCGCCAGCAGCGACGACAGAGTTTACAATGAGCAGTTCTTC. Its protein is CASSDDRVYNEQFF.

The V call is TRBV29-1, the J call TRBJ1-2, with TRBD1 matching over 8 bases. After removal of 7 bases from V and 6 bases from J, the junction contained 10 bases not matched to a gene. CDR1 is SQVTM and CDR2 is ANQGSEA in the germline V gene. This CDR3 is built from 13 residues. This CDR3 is CSGVTGVSHGYTF. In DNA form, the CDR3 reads TGCAGCGGCGTGACAGGGGTTAGCCATGGCTACACCTTC.

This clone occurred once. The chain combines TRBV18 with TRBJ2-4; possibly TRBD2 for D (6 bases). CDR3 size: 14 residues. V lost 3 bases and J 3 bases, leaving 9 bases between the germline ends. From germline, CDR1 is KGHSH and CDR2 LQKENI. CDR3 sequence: CASSPGGGKNIQYF. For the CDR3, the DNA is TGTGCCAGCTCACCGGGGGGTGGCAAAAACATTCAGTACTTC.

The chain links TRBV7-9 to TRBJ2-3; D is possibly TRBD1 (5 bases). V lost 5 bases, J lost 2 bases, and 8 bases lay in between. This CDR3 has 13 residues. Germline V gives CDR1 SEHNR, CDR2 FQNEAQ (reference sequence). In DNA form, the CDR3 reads TGTGCCAGCAGCCCCAGGGTCACAGATACGCAGTATTTT. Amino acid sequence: CASSPRVTDTQYF. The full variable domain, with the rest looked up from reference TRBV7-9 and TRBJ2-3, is DTGVSQNPRHKITKRGQNVTFRCDPISEHNRLYWYRQTLGQGPEFLTYFQNEAQLEKSRLLSDRFSAERPKGSFSTLEIQRTEQGDSAMYLCASSPRVTDTQYFGPGTRLTVL.

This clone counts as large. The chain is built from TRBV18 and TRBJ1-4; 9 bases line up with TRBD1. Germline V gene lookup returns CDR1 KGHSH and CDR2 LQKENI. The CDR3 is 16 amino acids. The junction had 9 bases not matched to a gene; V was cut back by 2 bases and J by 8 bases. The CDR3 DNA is TGTGCCAGCTCACCAATATTTCGGACAGGGGACGAAAAACTGTTTTTT. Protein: CASSPIFRTGDEKLFF.

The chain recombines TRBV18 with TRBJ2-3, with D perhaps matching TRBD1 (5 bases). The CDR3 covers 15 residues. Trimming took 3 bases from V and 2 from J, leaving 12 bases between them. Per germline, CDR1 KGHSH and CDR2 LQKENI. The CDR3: CASSPQQDSTDTQYF. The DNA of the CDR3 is TGTGCCAGCTCACCCCAACAGGATTCCACAGATACGCAGTATTTT.

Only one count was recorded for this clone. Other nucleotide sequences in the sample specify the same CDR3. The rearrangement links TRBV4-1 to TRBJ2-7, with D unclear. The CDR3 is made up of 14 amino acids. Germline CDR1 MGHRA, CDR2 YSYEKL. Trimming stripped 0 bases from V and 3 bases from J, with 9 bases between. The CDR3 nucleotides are TGCGCCAGCAGCCAAGATCCCCTCAACTACGAGCAGTACTTC. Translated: CASSQDPLNYEQYF.

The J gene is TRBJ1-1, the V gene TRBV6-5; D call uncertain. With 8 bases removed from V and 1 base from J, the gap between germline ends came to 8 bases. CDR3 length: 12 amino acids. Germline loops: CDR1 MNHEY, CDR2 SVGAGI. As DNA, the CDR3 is TGTGCCAGCGGGAAAAGGAACACTGAAGCTTTCTTT. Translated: CASGKRNTEAFF.

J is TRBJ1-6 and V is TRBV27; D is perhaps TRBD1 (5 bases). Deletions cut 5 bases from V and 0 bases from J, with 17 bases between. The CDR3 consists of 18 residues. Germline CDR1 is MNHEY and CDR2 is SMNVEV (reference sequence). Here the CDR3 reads CASSTLWTGGSYNSPLHF. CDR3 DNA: TGTGCCAGCAGTACCTTATGGACGGGGGGCTCCTATAATTCACCCCTCCACTTT.